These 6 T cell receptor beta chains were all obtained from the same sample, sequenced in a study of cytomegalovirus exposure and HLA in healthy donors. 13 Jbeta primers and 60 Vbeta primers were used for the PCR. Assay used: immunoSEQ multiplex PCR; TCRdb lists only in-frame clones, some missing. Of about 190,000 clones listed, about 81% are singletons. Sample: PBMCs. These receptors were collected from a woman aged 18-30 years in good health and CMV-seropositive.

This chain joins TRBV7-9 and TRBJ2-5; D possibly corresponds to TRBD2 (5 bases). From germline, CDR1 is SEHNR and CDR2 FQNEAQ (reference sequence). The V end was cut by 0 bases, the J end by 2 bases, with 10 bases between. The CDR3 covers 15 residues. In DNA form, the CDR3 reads TGTGCCAGCAGCTTAGCGGGGAGAGAACAAGAGACCCAGTACTTC. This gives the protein CASSLAGREQETQYF.

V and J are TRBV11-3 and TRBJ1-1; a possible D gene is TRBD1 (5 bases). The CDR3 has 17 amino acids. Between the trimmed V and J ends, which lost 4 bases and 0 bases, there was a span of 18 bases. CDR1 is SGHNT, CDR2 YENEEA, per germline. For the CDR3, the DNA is TGTGCCAGCAGCTCGCGGGGCTACGGCCTTATGAACACTGAAGCTTTCTTT. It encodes CASSSRGYGLMNTEAFF.

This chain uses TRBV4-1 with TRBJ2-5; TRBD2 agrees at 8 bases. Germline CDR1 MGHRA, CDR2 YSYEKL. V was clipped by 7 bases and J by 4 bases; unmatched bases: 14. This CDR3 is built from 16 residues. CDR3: CASTPLRGGRGETQYF. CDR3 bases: TGCGCCAGCACCCCACTACGGGGGGGCCGGGGAGAGACCCAGTACTTC.

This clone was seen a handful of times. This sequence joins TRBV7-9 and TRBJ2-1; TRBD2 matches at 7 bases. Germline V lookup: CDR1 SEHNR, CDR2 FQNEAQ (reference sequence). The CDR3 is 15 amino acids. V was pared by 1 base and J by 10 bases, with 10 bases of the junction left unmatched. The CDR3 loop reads CASSLDYTGGTEQFF. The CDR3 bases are TGTGCCAGCAGCTTAGACTATACCGGGGGGACGGAGCAGTTCTTC.

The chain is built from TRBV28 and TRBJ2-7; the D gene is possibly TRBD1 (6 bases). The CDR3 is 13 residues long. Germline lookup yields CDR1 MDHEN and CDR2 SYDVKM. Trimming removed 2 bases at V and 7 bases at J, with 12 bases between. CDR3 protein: CASSLPGRGEQYF. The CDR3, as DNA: TGTGCCAGCAGTTTACCGGGCAGGGGAGAGCAGTACTTC.

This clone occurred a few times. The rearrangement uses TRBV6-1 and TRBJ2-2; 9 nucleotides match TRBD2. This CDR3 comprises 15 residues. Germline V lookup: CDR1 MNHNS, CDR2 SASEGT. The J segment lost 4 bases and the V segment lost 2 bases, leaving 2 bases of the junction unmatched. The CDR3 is CASSELAGSTGELFF. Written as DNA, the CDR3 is TGTGCCAGCAGTGAACTAGCGGGGTCCACCGGGGAGCTGTTTTTT.